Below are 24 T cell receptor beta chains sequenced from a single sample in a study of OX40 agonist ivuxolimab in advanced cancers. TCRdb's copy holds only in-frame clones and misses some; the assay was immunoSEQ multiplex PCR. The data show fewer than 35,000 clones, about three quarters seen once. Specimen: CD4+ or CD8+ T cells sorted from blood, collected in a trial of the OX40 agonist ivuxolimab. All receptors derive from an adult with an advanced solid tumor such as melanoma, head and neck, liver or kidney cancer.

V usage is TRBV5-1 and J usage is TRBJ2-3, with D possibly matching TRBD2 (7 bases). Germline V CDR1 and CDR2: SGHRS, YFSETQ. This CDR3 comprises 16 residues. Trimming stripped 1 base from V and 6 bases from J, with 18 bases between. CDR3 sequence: CASSLSGGLEGDTQYF. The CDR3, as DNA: TGCGCCAGCAGCTTGTCGGGGGGCCTCGAGGGTGATACGCAGTATTTT.

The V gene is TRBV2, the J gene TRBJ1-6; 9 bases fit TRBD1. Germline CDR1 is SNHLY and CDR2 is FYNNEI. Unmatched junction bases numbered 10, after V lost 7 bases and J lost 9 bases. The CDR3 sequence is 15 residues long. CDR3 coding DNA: TGTGCCAGCATTGGCCGGACAGGGGTTACTTCACCCCTCCACTTT. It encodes CASIGRTGVTSPLHF. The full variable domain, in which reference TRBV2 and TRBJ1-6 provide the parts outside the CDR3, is EPEVTQTPSHQVTQMGQEVILRCVPISNHLYFYWYRQILGQKVEFLVSFYNNEISEKSEIFDDQFSVERPDGSNFTLKIRSTKLEDSAMYFCASIGRTGVTSPLHFGNGTRLTVT.

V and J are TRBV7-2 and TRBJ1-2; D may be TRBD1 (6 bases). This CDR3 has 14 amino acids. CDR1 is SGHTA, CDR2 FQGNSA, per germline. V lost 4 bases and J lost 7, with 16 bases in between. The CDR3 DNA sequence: TGTGCCAGCAGCTCCGAGGGGGGGCCAGTTGGCTACACCTTC. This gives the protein CASSSEGGPVGYTF.

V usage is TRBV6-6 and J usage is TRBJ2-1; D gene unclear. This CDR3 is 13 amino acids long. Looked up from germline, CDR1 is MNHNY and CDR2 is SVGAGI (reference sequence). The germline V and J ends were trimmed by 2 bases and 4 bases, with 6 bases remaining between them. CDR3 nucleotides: TGTGCCAGCAGTTACAGGCAGTACAATGAGCAGTTCTTC. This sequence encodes CASSYRQYNEQFF.

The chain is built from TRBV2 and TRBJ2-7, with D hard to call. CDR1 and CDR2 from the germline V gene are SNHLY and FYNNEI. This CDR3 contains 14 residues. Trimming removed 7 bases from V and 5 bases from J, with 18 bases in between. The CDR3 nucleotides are TGTGCCAGCACCCCATCGCCTAGAGTCAACGAGCAGTACTTC. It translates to CASTPSPRVNEQYF. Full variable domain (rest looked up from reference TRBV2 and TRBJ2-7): EPEVTQTPSHQVTQMGQEVILRCVPISNHLYFYWYRQILGQKVEFLVSFYNNEISEKSEIFDDQFSVERPDGSNFTLKIRSTKLEDSAMYFCASTPSPRVNEQYFGPGTRLTVT.

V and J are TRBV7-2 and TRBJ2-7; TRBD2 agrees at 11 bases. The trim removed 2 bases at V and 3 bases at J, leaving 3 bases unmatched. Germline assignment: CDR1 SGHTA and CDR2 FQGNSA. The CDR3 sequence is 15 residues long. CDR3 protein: CASSLRLAGGYEQYF. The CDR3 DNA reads TGTGCCAGCAGCTTACGGCTAGCGGGGGGCTACGAGCAGTACTTC.

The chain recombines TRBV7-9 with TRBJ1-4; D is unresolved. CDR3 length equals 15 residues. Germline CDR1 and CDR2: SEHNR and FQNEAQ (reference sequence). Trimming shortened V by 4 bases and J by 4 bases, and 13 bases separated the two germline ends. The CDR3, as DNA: TGTGCCAGCAGCTCCGACGGTTCGGGTAATGAAAAACTGTTTTTT. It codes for CASSSDGSGNEKLFF. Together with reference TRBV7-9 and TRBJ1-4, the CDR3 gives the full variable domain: DTGVSQNPRHKITKRGQNVTFRCDPISEHNRLYWYRQTLGQGPEFLTYFQNEAQLEKSRLLSDRFSAERPKGSFSTLEIQRTEQGDSAMYLCASSSDGSGNEKLFFGSGTQLSVL.

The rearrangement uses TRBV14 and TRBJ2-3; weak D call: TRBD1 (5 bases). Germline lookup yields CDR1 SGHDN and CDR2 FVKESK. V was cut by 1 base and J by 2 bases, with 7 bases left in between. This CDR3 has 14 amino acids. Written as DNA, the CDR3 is TGTGCCAGCAGCCAAGGACAGTACACAGATACGCAGTATTTT. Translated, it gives CASSQGQYTDTQYF. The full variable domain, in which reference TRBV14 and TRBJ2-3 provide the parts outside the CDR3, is EAGVTQFPSHSVIEKGQTVTLRCDPISGHDNLYWYRRVMGKEIKFLLHFVKESKQDESGMPNNRFLAERTGGTYSTLKVQPAELEDSGVYFCASSQGQYTDTQYFGPGTRLTVL.

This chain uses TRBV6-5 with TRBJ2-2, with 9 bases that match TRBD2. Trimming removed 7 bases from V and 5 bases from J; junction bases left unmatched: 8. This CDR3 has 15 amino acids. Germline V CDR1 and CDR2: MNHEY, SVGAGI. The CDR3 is CASTPLAGVTGELFF. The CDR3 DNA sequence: TGTGCCAGCACCCCTTTAGCGGGGGTTACCGGGGAGCTGTTTTTT.

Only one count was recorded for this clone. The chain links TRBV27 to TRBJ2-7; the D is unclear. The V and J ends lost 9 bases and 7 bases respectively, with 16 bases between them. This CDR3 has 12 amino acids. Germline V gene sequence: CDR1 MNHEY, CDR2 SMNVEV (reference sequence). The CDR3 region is CASLRRSWEQYF. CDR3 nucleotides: TGTGCCAGTCTCCGTCGGAGTTGGGAGCAGTACTTC.

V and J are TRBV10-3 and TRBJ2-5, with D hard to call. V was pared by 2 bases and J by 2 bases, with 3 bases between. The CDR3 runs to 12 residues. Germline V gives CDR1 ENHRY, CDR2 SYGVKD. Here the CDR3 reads CAISEMQETQYF. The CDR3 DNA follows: TGTGCCATCAGTGAGATGCAAGAGACCCAGTACTTC.

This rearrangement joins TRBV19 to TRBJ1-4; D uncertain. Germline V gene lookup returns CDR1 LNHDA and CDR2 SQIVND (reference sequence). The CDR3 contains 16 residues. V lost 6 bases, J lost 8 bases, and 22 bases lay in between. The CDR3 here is CASRSVLGGFQEKLFF. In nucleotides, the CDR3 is TGTGCCAGTAGGTCGGTACTTGGTGGTTTTCAAGAAAAACTGTTTTTT.

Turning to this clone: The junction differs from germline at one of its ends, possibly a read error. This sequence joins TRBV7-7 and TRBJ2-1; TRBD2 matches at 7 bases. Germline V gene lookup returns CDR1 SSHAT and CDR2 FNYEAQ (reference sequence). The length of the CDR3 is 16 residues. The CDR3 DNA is TGTGCTAGCAGCTTAGCGGGTGGGGGGACCTACAATGAGCAGTTCTTC. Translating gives CASSLAGGGTYNEQFF. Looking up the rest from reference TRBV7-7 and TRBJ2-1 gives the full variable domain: GAGVSQSPRYKVTKRGQDVTLRCDPISSHATLYWYQQALGQGPEFLTYFNYEAQPDKSGLPSDRFSAERPEGSISTLTIQRTEQRDSAMYRCASSLAGGGTYNEQFFGPGTRLTVL.

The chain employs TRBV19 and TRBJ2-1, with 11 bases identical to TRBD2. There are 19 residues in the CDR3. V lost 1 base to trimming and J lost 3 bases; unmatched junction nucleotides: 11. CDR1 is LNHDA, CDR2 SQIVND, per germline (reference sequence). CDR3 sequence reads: CASSIVIWGLAASYNEQFF. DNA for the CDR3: TGTGCCAGTAGTATAGTCATCTGGGGACTAGCGGCAAGCTACAATGAGCAGTTCTTC.

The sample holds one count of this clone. The CDR3 spells CASSIGTHQETQYF. CDR3 nucleotides: TGCGCCAGCAGCATCGGGACTCACCAAGAGACCCAGTACTTC. The rearrangement links TRBV5-1 to TRBJ2-5, with D perhaps TRBD2 (6 bases). From germline, CDR1 is SGHRS and CDR2 YFSETQ. The CDR3 is 14 amino acids. V was clipped by 4 bases and J by 0 bases, with 10 bases between them. The full variable domain, rest sourced from reference TRBV5-1 and TRBJ2-5, is KAGVTQTPRYLIKTRGQQVTLSCSPISGHRSVSWYQQTPGQGLQFLFEYFSETQRNKGNFPGRFSGRQFSNSRSEMNVSTLELGDSALYLCASSIGTHQETQYFGPGTRLLVL.

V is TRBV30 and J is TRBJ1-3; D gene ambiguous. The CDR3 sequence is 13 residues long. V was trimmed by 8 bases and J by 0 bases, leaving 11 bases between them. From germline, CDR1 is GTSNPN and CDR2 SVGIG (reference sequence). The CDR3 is CARTKGSGNTIYF. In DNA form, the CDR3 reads TGTGCCCGAACTAAAGGCTCTGGAAACACCATATATTTT. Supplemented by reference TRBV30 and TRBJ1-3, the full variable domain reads SQTIHQWPATLVQPVGSPLSLECTVEGTSNPNLYWYRQAAGRGLQLLFYSVGIGQISSEVPQNLSASRPQDRQFILSSKKLLLSDSGFYLCARTKGSGNTIYFGEGSWLTVV.

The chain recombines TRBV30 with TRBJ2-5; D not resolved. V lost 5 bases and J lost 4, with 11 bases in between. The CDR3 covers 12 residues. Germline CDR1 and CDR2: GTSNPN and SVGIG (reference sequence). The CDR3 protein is CAWAQIGETQYF. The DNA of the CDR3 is TGTGCCTGGGCTCAAATTGGAGAGACCCAGTACTTC.

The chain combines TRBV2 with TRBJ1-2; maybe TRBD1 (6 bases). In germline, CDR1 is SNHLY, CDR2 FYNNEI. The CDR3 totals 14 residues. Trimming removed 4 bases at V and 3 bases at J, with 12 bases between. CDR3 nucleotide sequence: TGTGCCAGCAGTGGGGCACAGGGAGACTATGGCTACACCTTC. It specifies CASSGAQGDYGYTF. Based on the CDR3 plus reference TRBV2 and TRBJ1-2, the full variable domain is EPEVTQTPSHQVTQMGQEVILRCVPISNHLYFYWYRQILGQKVEFLVSFYNNEISEKSEIFDDQFSVERPDGSNFTLKIRSTKLEDSAMYFCASSGAQGDYGYTFGSGTRLTVV.

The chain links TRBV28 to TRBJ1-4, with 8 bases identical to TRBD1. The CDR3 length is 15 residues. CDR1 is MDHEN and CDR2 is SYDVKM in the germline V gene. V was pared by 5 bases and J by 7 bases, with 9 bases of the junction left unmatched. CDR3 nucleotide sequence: TGTGCCAGCAGTGCGCACAGGGGGTCCTTTGAAAAACTGTTTTTT. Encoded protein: CASSAHRGSFEKLFF. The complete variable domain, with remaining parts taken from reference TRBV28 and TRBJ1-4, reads DVKVTQSSRYLVKRTGEKVFLECVQDMDHENMFWYRQDPGLGLRLIYFSYDVKMKEKGDIPEGYSVSREKKERFSLILESASTNQTSMYLCASSAHRGSFEKLFFGSGTQLSVL.

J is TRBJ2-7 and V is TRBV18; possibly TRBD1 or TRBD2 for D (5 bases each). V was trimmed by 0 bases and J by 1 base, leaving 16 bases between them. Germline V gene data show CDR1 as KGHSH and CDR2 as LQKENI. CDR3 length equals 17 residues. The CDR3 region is CASSPPPGGKWSYEQYF. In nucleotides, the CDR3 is TGTGCCAGCTCACCACCCCCTGGGGGAAAGTGGTCCTACGAGCAGTACTTC.

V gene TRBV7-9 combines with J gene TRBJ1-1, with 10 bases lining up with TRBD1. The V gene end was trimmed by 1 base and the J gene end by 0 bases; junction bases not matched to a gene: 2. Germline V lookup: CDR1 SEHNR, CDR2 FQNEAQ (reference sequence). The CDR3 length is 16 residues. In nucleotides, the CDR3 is TGTGCCAGCAGCTTAGGACAGGGGGCCATGAACACTGAAGCTTTCTTT. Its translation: CASSLGQGAMNTEAFF.

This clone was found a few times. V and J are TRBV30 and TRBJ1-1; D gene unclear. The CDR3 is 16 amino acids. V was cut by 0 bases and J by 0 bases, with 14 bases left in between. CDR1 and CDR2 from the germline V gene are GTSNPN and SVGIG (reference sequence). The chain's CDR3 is CAWSVTPGSVNTEAFF. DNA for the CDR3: TGTGCCTGGAGTGTAACTCCCGGTTCGGTGAACACTGAAGCTTTCTTT.

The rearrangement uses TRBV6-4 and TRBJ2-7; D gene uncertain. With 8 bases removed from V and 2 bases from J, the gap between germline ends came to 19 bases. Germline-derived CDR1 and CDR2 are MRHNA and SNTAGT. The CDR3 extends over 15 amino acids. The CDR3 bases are TGTGCCAGCTCCAGAGGAACGGGCCCGACCTACGAGCAGTACTTC. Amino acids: CASSRGTGPTYEQYF.

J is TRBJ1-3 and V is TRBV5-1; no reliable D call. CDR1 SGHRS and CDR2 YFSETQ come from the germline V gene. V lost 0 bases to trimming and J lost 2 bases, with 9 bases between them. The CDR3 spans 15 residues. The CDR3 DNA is TGCGCCAGCAGCTTGGGTGATGGCGCTGGAAACACCATATATTTT. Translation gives CASSLGDGAGNTIYF.